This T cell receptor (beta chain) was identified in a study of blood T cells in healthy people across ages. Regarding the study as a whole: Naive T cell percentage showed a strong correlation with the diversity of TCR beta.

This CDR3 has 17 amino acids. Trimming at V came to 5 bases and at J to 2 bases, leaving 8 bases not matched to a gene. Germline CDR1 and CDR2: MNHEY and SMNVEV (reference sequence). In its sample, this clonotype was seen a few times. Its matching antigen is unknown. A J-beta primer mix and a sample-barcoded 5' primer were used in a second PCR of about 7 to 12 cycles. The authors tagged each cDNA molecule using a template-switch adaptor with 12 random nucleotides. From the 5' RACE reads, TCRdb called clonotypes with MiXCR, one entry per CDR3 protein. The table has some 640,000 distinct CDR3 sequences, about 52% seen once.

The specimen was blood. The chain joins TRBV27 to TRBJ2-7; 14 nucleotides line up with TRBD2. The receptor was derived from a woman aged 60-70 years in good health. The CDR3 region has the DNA TGTGCCAGCAGTCCAACGGGACTAGCGGGAGAAGCCTACGAGCAGTACTTC. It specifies CASSPTGLAGEAYEQYF.